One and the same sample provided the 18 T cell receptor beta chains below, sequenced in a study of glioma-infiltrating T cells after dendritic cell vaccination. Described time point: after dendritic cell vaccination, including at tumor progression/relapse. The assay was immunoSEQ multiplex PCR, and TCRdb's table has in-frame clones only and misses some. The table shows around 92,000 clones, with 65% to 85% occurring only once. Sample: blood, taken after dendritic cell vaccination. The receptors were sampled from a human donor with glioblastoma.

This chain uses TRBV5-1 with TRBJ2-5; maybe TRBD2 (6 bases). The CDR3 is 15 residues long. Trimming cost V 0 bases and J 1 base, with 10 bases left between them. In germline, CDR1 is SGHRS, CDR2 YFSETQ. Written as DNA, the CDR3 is TGCGCCAGCAGCTTGGTGGGGGGATTCCAAGAGACCCAGTACTTC. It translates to CASSLVGGFQETQYF.

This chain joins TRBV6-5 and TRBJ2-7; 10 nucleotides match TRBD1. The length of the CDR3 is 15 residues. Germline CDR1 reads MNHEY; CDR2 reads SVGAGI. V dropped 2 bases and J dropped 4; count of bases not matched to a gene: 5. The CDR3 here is CASSYGQGVSYEQYF. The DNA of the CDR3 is TGTGCCAGCAGTTACGGACAGGGGGTATCATACGAGCAGTACTTC.

CDR3 in DNA: TGTGCCAGCAGCCAACCTCGGACTAGCGGGAGGGCCCCGAACACCGGGGAGCTGTTTTTT. It translates to CASSQPRTSGRAPNTGELFF. V is TRBV14 and J is TRBJ2-2, with TRBD2 matching 15 bases. Germline CDR1 SGHDN, CDR2 FVKESK. This CDR3 comprises 20 residues. The V segment lost 2 bases and the J segment 0 bases; nucleotides outside the gene matches: 7.

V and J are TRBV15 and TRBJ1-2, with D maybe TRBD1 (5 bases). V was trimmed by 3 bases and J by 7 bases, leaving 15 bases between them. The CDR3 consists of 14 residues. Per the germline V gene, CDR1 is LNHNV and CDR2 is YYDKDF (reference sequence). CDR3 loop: CATSSPATVGGYTF. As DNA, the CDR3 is TGTGCCACCAGCAGTCCAGCGACAGTGGGTGGCTACACCTTC. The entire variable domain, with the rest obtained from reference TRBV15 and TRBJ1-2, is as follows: DAMVIQNPRYQVTQFGKPVTLSCSQTLNHNVMYWYQQKSSQAPKLLFHYYDKDFNNEADTPDNFQSRRPNTSFCFLDIRSPGLGDTAMYLCATSSPATVGGYTFGSGTRLTVV.

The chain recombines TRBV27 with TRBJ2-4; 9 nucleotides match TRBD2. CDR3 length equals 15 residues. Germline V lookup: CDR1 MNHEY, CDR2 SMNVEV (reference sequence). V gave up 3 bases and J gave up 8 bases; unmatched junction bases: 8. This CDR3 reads CASSFEAGGPHIQYF. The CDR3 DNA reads TGTGCCAGCAGTTTCGAGGCGGGAGGGCCCCACATTCAGTACTTC.

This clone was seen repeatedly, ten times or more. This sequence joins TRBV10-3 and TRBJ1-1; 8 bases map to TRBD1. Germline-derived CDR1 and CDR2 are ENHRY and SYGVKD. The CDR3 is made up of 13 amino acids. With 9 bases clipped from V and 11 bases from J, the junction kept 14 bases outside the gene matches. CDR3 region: CAIRTGLGSGAFF. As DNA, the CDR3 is TGTGCCATAAGGACAGGGCTGGGTAGTGGGGCTTTCTTT.

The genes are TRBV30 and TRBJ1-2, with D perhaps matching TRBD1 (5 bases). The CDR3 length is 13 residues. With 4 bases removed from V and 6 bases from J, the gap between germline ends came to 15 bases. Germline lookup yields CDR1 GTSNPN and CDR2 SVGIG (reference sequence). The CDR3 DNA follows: TGTGCCTGGAACAATAATCGGGGGGATGGCTACACCTTC. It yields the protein CAWNNNRGDGYTF.

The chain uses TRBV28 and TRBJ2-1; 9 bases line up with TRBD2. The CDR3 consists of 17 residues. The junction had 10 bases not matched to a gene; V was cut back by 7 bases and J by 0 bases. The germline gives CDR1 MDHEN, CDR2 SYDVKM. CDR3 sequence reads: CASTPSGTPRSYNEQFF. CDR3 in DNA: TGTGCCAGCACCCCTAGCGGGACTCCCCGCTCCTACAATGAGCAGTTCTTC. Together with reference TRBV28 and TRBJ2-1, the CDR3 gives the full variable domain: DVKVTQSSRYLVKRTGEKVFLECVQDMDHENMFWYRQDPGLGLRLIYFSYDVKMKEKGDIPEGYSVSREKKERFSLILESASTNQTSMYLCASTPSGTPRSYNEQFFGPGTRLTVL.

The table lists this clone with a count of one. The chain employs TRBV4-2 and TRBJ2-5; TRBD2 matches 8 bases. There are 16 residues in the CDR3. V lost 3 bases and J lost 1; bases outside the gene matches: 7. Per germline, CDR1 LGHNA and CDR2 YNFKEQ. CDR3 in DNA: TGTGCCAGCAGCCACCCGAGCGGGAGTAGCCAAGAGACCCAGTACTTC. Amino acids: CASSHPSGSSQETQYF.

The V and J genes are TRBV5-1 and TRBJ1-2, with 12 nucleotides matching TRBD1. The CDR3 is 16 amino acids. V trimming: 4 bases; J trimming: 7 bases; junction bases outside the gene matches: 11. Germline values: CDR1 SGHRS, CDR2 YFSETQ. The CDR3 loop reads CASSPSAGTGGFGYTF. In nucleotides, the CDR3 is TGCGCCAGCAGCCCCTCGGCTGGGACAGGGGGCTTTGGCTACACCTTC. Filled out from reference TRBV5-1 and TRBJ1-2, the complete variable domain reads KAGVTQTPRYLIKTRGQQVTLSCSPISGHRSVSWYQQTPGQGLQFLFEYFSETQRNKGNFPGRFSGRQFSNSRSEMNVSTLELGDSALYLCASSPSAGTGGFGYTFGSGTRLTVV.

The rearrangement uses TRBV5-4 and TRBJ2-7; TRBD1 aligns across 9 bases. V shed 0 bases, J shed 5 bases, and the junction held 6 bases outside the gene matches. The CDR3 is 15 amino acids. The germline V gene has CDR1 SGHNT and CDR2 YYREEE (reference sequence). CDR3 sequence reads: CASSLGQGGFNEQYF. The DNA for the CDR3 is TGTGCCAGCAGCTTGGGACAGGGGGGTTTCAACGAGCAGTACTTC.

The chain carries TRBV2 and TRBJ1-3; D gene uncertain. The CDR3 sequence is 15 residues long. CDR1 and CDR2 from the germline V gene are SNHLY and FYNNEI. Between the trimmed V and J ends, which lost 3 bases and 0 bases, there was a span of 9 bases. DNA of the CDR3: TGTGCCAGCAGTGACCCAGGTGGCTCTGGAAACACCATATATTTT. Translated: CASSDPGGSGNTIYF. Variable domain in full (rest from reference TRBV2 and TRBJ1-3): EPEVTQTPSHQVTQMGQEVILRCVPISNHLYFYWYRQILGQKVEFLVSFYNNEISEKSEIFDDQFSVERPDGSNFTLKIRSTKLEDSAMYFCASSDPGGSGNTIYFGEGSWLTVV.

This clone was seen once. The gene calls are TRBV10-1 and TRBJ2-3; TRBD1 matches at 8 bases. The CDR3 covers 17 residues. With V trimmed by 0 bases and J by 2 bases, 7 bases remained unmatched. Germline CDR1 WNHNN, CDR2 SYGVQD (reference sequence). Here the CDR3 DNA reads TGCGCCAGCAGTGAGTCTATCGGACAGGGCTCCACAGATACGCAGTATTTT. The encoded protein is CASSESIGQGSTDTQYF.

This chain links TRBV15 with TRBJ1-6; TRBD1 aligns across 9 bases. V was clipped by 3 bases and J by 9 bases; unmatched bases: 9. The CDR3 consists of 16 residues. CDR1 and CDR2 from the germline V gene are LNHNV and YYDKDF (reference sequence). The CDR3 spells CATSRRSGTGSSPLHF. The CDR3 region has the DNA TGTGCCACCAGCAGGAGAAGCGGGACAGGGAGTTCACCCCTCCACTTT. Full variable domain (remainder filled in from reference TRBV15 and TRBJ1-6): DAMVIQNPRYQVTQFGKPVTLSCSQTLNHNVMYWYQQKSSQAPKLLFHYYDKDFNNEADTPDNFQSRRPNTSFCFLDIRSPGLGDTAMYLCATSRRSGTGSSPLHFGNGTRLTVT.

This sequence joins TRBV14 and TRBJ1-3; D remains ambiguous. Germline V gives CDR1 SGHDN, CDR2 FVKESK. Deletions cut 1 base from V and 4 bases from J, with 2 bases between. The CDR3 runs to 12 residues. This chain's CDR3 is CASSQAGNTIYF. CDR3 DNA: TGTGCCAGCAGCCAAGCGGGAAACACCATATATTTT. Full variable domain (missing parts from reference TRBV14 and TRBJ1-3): EAGVTQFPSHSVIEKGQTVTLRCDPISGHDNLYWYRRVMGKEIKFLLHFVKESKQDESGMPNNRFLAERTGGTYSTLKVQPAELEDSGVYFCASSQAGNTIYFGEGSWLTVV.

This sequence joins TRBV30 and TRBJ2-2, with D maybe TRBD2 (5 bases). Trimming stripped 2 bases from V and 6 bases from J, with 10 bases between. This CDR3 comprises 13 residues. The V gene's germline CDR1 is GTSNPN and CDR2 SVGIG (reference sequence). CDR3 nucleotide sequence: TGTGCCTGGAGTTTCCTGGAGGCCGGGGAGCTGTTTTTT. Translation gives CAWSFLEAGELFF.

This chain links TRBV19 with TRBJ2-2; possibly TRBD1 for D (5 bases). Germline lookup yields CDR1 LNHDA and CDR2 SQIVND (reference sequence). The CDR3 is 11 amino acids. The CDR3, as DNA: TGTCCAGGGCGGAACACCGGGGAGCTGTTTTTT. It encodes CPGRNTGELFF.

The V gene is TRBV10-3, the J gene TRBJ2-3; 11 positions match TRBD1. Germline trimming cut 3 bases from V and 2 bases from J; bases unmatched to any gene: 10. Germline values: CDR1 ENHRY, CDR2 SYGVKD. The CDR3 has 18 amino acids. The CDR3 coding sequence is TGTGCCATCAGTGATATTACTGGGACAGGGGGTTACACAGATACGCAGTATTTT. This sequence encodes CAISDITGTGGYTDTQYF.